This entry lists 24 T cell receptor beta chains sequenced from one sample in a study of CD8+ T cells in alopecia areata. The authors extracted RNA and reverse transcribed it into cDNA as the sequencing template. Generated by immunoSEQ multiplex PCR, the TCRdb table keeps only in-frame clones and is missing some. The data contain a few hundred thousand clones, roughly three fifths of them singletons. Treatment of the sample: oral pan-JAK inhibitor, 5-10 mg twice daily. The starting material was CD4+ T cells sorted from blood, obtained around week 46, from a patient treated with tofacitinib. Receptors originate from a human donor with alopecia areata.

This chain links TRBV30 with TRBJ1-1; possible D gene TRBD1, 6 bases. CDR3 size: 13 residues. The germline CDR1 and CDR2 sequences are GTSNPN and SVGIG (reference sequence). Trimming took 3 bases from V and 4 from J, leaving 12 bases between them. DNA for the CDR3: TGTGCCTGGAGAGTTCAGGGGCGCACTGAAGCTTTCTTT. The encoded protein is CAWRVQGRTEAFF.

The chain is built from TRBV29-1 and TRBJ1-2, with unresolved D. In germline, CDR1 is SQVTM, CDR2 ANQGSEA. The germline V and J ends were trimmed by 4 bases and 7 bases, with 10 bases remaining between them. The CDR3 runs to 11 residues. Here the CDR3 DNA reads TGCAGCGTTGGACCGTCAGGTGGCTACACCTTC. Translated, it gives CSVGPSGGYTF.

The chain uses TRBV19 and TRBJ2-7; 7 nucleotides match TRBD1. CDR1 is LNHDA, CDR2 SQIVND, per germline (reference sequence). Trimming at V came to 5 bases and at J to 3 bases, leaving 4 bases not matched to a gene. CDR3 size: 13 residues. The CDR3 DNA is TGTGCCAGTAGTTTGGGACAGAACTACGAGCAGTACTTC. It yields the protein CASSLGQNYEQYF.

The chain combines TRBV5-6 with TRBJ2-7; 7 bases are shared with TRBD1. The CDR3 length is 13 residues. The V gene's germline CDR1 is SGHDT and CDR2 YYEEEE. Trimming at V came to 2 bases and at J to 6 bases, leaving 5 bases not matched to a gene. DNA of the CDR3: TGTGCCAGCAGCTTCGGGACAGATTTCGAGCAGTACTTC. Its protein product is CASSFGTDFEQYF.

The J gene is TRBJ2-1, the V gene TRBV12-5, with 12 bases aligning to TRBD2. V lost 3 bases to trimming and J lost 8 bases; unmatched junction nucleotides: 5. Germline V lookup: CDR1 LGHNT, CDR2 FRNRAP. This CDR3 comprises 15 residues. CDR3 sequence (DNA): TGTGCTAGTGGTTTTCGACTAGCGGGGGTATATGAGCAGTTCTTC. It is translated as CASGFRLAGVYEQFF. The variable domain in full, completed from reference TRBV12-5 and TRBJ2-1, reads DARVTQTPRHKVTEMGQEVTMRCQPILGHNTVFWYRQTMMQGLELLAYFRNRAPLDDSGMPKDRFSAEMPDATLATLKIQPSEPRDSAVYFCASGFRLAGVYEQFFGPGTRLTVL.

This clone was observed a few times. The genes are TRBV29-1 and TRBJ1-1, with D possibly being TRBD1 (6 bases). This CDR3 contains 12 residues. V was cut by 0 bases and J by 10 bases, with 12 bases left in between. Per germline, CDR1 SQVTM and CDR2 ANQGSEA. The chain's CDR3 is CSVEEGASGAFF. The DNA for the CDR3 is TGCAGCGTTGAAGAGGGGGCATCAGGAGCTTTCTTT.

The CDR3: CASTKTGTRETQYF. CDR3 nucleotides: TGTGCCAGCACGAAAACAGGGACCCGGGAGACCCAGTACTTC. This chain joins TRBV6-5 and TRBJ2-5, with TRBD1 as a possible D gene (6 bases). This CDR3 spans 14 amino acids. Germline V CDR1 and CDR2: MNHEY, SVGAGI. The germline V and J ends were trimmed by 7 bases and 5 bases, with 17 bases remaining between them.

The chain is built from TRBV29-1 and TRBJ1-4; 7 bases map to TRBD1. V trimming: 6 bases; J trimming: 3 bases; junction bases outside the gene matches: 10. The CDR3 totals 15 residues. CDR1 is SQVTM, CDR2 ANQGSEA, per germline. CDR3 region: CSVRDSQRANEKLFF. The CDR3 nucleotides are TGCAGCGTACGGGACAGCCAAAGGGCTAATGAAAAACTGTTTTTT.

The rearrangement uses TRBV9 and TRBJ2-1, with 11 positions matching TRBD1. The CDR3 contains 15 residues. Looked up from germline, CDR1 is SGDLS and CDR2 is YYNGEE. V was pared by 2 bases and J by 7 bases, with 5 bases of the junction left unmatched. The CDR3 DNA reads TGTGCCAGCAGCGTCGGGACAGGGGGAGGGAATGAGCAGTTCTTC. Translated, it gives CASSVGTGGGNEQFF. Combining the CDR3 with reference TRBV9 and TRBJ2-1 gives the whole variable domain DSGVTQTPKHLITATGQRVTLRCSPRSGDLSVYWYQQSLDQGLQFLIQYYNGEERAKGNILERFSAQQFPDLHSELNLSSLELGDSALYFCASSVGTGGGNEQFFGPGTRLTVL.

This clone was picked up a small number of times. CDR3 sequence: CASRHNRGTGELFF. DNA for the CDR3: TGTGCCAGCAGGCACAACAGGGGGACCGGGGAGCTGTTTTTT. The chain carries TRBV6-5 and TRBJ2-2; 8 bases align to TRBD1. The CDR3 runs to 14 residues. After removal of 6 bases from V and 5 bases from J, the junction contained 5 bases not matched to a gene. The germline CDR1 and CDR2 sequences are MNHEY and SVGAGI.

As concerns this clone: Different DNA sequences within this sample yield the same CDR3. The V gene is TRBV4-2, the J gene TRBJ1-5; D ambiguous. The germline gives CDR1 LGHNA, CDR2 YNFKEQ. Deletions cut 0 bases from V and 6 bases from J, with 6 bases between. The CDR3 is 13 residues long. CDR3 DNA: TGTGCCAGCAGCCAAGATCTGGGTCAGCCCCAGCATTTT. It encodes CASSQDLGQPQHF.

The chain has TRBV4-3 and TRBJ2-2; D ambiguous. The CDR3 is 14 residues long. The germline V gene encodes CDR1 LGHNA and CDR2 YSLEER. Trimming removed 0 bases at V and 5 bases at J, with 7 bases between. As DNA, the CDR3 is TGCGCCAGCAGCCAAGAGTTCTATACCGGGGAGCTGTTTTTT. Its protein is CASSQEFYTGELFF.

This clone was recorded a few times. The rearrangement joins TRBV19 to TRBJ2-5; weak D call: TRBD1 (5 bases). The V gene's germline CDR1 is LNHDA and CDR2 SQIVND (reference sequence). V shed 3 bases and J shed 2 bases, with 10 bases lying between them. This CDR3 spans 14 amino acids. Written as DNA, the CDR3 is TGTGCCAGTAGTATTTGGGGCAAGCAAGAGACCCAGTACTTC. As protein: CASSIWGKQETQYF.

This rearrangement joins TRBV29-1 to TRBJ1-1; maybe TRBD1 (5 bases). Trimming pared 4 bases from V and 1 base from J, leaving 10 bases between. Per the germline V gene, CDR1 is SQVTM and CDR2 is ANQGSEA. This CDR3 contains 13 residues. CDR3 sequence: CSVGQRQNTEAFF. DNA of the CDR3: TGCAGCGTTGGACAGCGTCAGAACACTGAAGCTTTCTTT.

This clone was detected only a few times. The chain couples TRBV19 to TRBJ1-2; possible D gene TRBD1, 6 bases. V lost 5 bases and J lost 1, with 17 bases in between. The CDR3 totals 16 residues. Looked up from germline, CDR1 is LNHDA and CDR2 is SQIVND (reference sequence). The CDR3: CASSARNRQDNYGYTF. DNA of the CDR3: TGTGCCAGTAGTGCCCGAAACCGACAGGATAACTATGGCTACACCTTC.

The CDR3 bases are TGTGCCAGCAGCCCAAGGCATGGACAAGAGACCCAGTACTTC. It codes for CASSPRHGQETQYF. V and J are TRBV7-3 and TRBJ2-5; D gene uncertain. This CDR3 contains 14 residues. Germline assignment: CDR1 SGHTA and CDR2 FQGTGA. Trimming cost V 5 bases and J 2 bases, with 12 bases left between them. Complete variable domain (other parts from reference TRBV7-3 and TRBJ2-5): GAGVSQTPSNKVTEKGKYVELRCDPISGHTALYWYRQSLGQGPEFLIYFQGTGAADDSGLPNDRFFAVRPEGSVSTLKIQRTERGDSAVYLCASSPRHGQETQYFGPGTRLLVL.

The rearrangement joins TRBV10-3 to TRBJ2-3, with TRBD1 identical over 8 bases. In germline, CDR1 is ENHRY, CDR2 SYGVKD. The CDR3 extends over 16 amino acids. The ends lost 11 bases at V and 0 bases at J; junction bases unmatched: 13. The DNA of the CDR3 is TGTGCCGTCACCCCCCCGGGACAGGAGAGCACAGATACGCAGTATTTT. Its protein is CAVTPPGQESTDTQYF.

The rearrangement uses TRBV30 and TRBJ1-5; a possible D gene is TRBD1 (5 bases). Trimming removed 4 bases from V and 6 bases from J, with 13 bases in between. The CDR3 has 13 amino acids. The V gene's germline CDR1 is GTSNPN and CDR2 SVGIG (reference sequence). CDR3 nucleotide sequence: TGTGCCTGGAAACGCGTGGGGGGTCAGCCCCAGCATTTT. Translation gives CAWKRVGGQPQHF.

This chain links TRBV5-6 with TRBJ2-5; unclear D gene. Trimming shortened V by 0 bases and J by 7 bases, and 13 bases separated the two germline ends. Germline CDR1 SGHDT, CDR2 YYEEEE. This CDR3 spans 14 amino acids. The CDR3 DNA reads as TGTGCCAGCAGCTTGGCCGAACCCTGGGGGACCCAGTACTTC. Translating it yields CASSLAEPWGTQYF.

This clone was found a few times. The chain joins TRBV5-1 to TRBJ2-2; D not certain. This CDR3 is 13 amino acids long. V shed 0 bases and J shed 6 bases, with 6 bases lying between them. The germline gives CDR1 SGHRS, CDR2 YFSETQ. The CDR3 DNA sequence: TGCGCCAGCAGCTTGGCCAGATCCGGGGAGCTGTTTTTT. Its protein product is CASSLARSGELFF.

The V and J genes are TRBV9 and TRBJ2-5, with D unclear. This CDR3 has 14 residues. Trimming removed 0 bases from V and 1 base from J, with 7 bases in between. Germline V lookup: CDR1 SGDLS, CDR2 YYNGEE. CDR3 sequence: CASSVGVGQETQYF. The CDR3 nucleotides are TGTGCCAGCAGCGTAGGTGTGGGCCAAGAGACCCAGTACTTC.

The gene calls are TRBV6-5 and TRBJ1-1; 8 nucleotides agree with TRBD1. This CDR3 has 13 amino acids. Per germline, CDR1 MNHEY and CDR2 SVGAGI. V dropped 4 bases and J dropped 11; count of bases not matched to a gene: 9. The DNA of the CDR3 is TGTGCCAGCAGTTCACCGACAGGGGAAGGGGCTTTCTTT. Residues: CASSSPTGEGAFF.

The J gene is TRBJ1-1, the V gene TRBV6-5, with a weak D call TRBD1 (6 bases). The CDR3 consists of 12 residues. Trimming stripped 1 base from V and 11 bases from J, with 11 bases between. CDR1 and CDR2 from the germline V gene are MNHEY and SVGAGI. The CDR3 here is CASSYFGQSAFF. The CDR3 DNA follows: TGTGCCAGCAGTTACTTTGGACAGAGCGCTTTCTTT.

V and J are TRBV29-1 and TRBJ1-1; D is perhaps TRBD1 (5 bases). This CDR3 has 12 residues. Germline assignment: CDR1 SQVTM and CDR2 ANQGSEA. Trimming pared 7 bases from V and 1 base from J, leaving 10 bases between. The CDR3 protein is CSAMGTNTEAFF. CDR3 DNA sequence: TGCAGCGCCATGGGGACGAACACTGAAGCTTTCTTT.